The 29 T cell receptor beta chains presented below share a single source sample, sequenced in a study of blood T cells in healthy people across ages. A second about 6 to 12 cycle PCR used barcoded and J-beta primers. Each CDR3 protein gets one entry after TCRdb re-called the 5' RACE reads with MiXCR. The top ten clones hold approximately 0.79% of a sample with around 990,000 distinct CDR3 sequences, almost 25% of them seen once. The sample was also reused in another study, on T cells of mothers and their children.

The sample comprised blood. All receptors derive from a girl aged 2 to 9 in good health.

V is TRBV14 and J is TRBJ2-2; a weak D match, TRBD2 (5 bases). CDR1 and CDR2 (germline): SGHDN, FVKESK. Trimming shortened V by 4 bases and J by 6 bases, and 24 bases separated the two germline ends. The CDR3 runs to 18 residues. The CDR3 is CASSPASSTTLGAGELFF. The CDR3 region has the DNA TGTGCCAGCAGCCCGGCGAGTTCGACTACCCTAGGCGCCGGGGAGCTGTTTTTT.

CDR3 bases: TGCAGCGTTGGTTGGACGGACACCGGGGAGCTGTTTTTT. Translated: CSVGWTDTGELFF. The chain joins TRBV29-1 to TRBJ2-2; D call uncertain. Deletions cut 4 bases from V and 3 bases from J, with 9 bases between. CDR3 length equals 13 residues. Germline V gene lookup returns CDR1 SQVTM and CDR2 ANQGSEA.

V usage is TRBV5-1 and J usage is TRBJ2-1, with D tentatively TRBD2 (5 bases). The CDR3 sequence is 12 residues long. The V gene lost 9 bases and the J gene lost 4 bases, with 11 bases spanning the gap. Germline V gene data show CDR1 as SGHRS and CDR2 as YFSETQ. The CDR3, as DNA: TGCGCCACCGCCAGCGGATACAATGAGCAGTTCTTC. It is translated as CATASGYNEQFF.

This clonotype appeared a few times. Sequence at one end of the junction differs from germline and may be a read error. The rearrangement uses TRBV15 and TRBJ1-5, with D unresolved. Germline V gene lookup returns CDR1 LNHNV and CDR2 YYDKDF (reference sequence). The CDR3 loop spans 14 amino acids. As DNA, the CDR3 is TGTGCCGCCAGCGGCCTCGAGTTTGGGCAGCCCCAGCATTTT. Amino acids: CAASGLEFGQPQHF.

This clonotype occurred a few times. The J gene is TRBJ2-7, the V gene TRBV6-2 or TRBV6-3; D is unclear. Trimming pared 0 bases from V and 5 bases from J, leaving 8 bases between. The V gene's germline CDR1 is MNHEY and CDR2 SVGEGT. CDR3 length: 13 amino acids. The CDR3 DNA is TGTGCCAGCAGTTACTCATCATCGGACGAGCAGTACTTC. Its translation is CASSYSSSDEQYF.

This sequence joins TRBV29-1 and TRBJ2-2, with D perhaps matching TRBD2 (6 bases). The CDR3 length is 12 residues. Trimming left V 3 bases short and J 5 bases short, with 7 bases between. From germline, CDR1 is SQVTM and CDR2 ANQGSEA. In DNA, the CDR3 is TGCAGCGTTGAGGCGGGGACCGGGGAGCTGTTTTTT. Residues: CSVEAGTGELFF.

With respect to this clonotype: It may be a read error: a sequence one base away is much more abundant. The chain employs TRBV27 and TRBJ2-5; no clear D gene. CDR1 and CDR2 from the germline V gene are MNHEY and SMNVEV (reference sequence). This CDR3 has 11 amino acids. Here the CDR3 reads CASSSLEAQYF. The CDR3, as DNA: TGTGCCAGCAGTTCCCTAGAGGCCCAGTACTTC.

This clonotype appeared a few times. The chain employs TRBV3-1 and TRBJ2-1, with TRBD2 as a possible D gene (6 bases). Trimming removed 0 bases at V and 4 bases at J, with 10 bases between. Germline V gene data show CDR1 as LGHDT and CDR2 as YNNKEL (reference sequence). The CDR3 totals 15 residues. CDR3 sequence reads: CASSQDGAGYNEQFF. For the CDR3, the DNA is TGTGCCAGCAGCCAAGATGGGGCGGGGTACAATGAGCAGTTCTTC.

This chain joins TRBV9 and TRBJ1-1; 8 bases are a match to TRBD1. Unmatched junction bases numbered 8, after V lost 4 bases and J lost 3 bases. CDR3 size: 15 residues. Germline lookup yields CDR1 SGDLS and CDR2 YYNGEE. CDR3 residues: CASSFYTTGDTEAFF. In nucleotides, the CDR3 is TGTGCCAGCAGCTTCTATACGACAGGGGACACTGAAGCTTTCTTT.

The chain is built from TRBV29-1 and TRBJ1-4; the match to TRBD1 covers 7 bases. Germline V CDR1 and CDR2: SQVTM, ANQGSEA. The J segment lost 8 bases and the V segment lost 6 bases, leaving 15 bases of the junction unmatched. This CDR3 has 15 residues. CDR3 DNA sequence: TGCAGCGTCATTGAAAGAGGGGGCGCGGACGAAAAACTGTTTTTT. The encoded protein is CSVIERGGADEKLFF.

In DNA form, the CDR3 reads TGTGCCAGCAGTGAACCTAGACAGGGGGCTCCTGAAGCTTTCTTT. Protein: CASSEPRQGAPEAFF. The chain links TRBV2 to TRBJ1-1; 10 positions agree with TRBD1. The CDR3 loop spans 15 amino acids. The germline V gene encodes CDR1 SNHLY and CDR2 FYNNEI. V gave up 2 bases and J gave up 6 bases; unmatched junction bases: 6.

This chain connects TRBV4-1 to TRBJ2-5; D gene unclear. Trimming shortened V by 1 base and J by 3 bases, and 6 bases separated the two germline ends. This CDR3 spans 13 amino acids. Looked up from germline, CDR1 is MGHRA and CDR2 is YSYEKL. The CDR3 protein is CASSQAPKETQYF. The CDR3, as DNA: TGCGCCAGCAGCCAAGCGCCCAAAGAGACCCAGTACTTC.

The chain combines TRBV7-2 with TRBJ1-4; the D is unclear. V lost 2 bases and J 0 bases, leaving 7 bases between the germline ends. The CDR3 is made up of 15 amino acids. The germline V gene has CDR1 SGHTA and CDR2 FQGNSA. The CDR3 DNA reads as TGTGCCAGCAGCTTAATAATTGCAACTAATGAAAAACTGTTTTTT. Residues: CASSLIIATNEKLFF.

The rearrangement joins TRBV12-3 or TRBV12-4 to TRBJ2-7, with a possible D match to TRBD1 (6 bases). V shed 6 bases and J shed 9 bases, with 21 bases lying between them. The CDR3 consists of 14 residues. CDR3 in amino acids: CASSPPGTQKGQYF. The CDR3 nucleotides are TGTGCCAGCAGCCCCCCCGGGACACAAAAAGGGCAGTACTTC.

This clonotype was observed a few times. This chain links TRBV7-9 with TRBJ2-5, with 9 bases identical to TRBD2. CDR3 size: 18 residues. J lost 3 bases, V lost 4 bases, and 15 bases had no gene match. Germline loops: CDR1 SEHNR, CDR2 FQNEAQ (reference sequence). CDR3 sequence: CASSSLSGGRALEETQYF. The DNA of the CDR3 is TGTGCCAGCAGCTCCCTTTCGGGCGGGAGGGCCCTTGAAGAGACCCAGTACTTC.

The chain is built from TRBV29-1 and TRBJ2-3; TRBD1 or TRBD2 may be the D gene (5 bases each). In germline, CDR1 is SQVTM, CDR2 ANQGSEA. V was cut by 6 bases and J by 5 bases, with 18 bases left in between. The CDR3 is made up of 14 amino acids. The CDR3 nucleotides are TGCAGCGTGATCCCGCAGGGAGTAGGAGATACGCAGTATTTT. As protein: CSVIPQGVGDTQYF.

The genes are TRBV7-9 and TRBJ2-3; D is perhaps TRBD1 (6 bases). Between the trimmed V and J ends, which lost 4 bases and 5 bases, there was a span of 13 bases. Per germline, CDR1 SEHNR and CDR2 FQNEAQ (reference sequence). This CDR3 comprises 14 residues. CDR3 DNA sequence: TGTGCCAGCAGCTCGCAGGGGCCTCAAGATACGCAGTATTTT. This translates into CASSSQGPQDTQYF.

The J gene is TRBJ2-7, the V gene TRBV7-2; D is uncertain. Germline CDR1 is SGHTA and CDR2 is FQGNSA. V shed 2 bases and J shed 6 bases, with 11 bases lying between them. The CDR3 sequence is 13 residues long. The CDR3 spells CASSLISVGEQYF. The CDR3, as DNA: TGTGCCAGCAGCTTAATTTCAGTGGGCGAGCAGTACTTC.

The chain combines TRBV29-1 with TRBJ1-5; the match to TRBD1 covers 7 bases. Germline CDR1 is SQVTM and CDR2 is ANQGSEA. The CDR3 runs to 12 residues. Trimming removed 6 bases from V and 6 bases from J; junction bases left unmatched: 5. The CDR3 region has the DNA TGCAGCGTCCTAGAGGGGGCTCAGCCCCAGCATTTT. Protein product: CSVLEGAQPQHF.

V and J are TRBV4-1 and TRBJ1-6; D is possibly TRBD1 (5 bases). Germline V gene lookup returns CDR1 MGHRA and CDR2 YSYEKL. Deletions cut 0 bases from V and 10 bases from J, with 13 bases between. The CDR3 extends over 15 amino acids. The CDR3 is CASSQDPGAGSPLHF. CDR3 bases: TGCGCCAGCAGCCAAGATCCTGGGGCAGGGTCACCCCTCCACTTT.

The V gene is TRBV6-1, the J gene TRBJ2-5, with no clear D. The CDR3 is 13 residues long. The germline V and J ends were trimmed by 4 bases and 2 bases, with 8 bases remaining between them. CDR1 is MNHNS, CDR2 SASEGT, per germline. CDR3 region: CASSAAVQETQYF. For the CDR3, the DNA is TGTGCCAGCAGTGCGGCAGTACAAGAGACCCAGTACTTC.

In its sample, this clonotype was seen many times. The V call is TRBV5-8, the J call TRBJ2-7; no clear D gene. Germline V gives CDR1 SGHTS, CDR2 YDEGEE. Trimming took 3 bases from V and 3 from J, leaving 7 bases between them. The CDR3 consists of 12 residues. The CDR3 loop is CASSSLIYEQYF. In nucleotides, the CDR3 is TGTGCCAGCAGCTCCCTAATCTACGAGCAGTACTTC.

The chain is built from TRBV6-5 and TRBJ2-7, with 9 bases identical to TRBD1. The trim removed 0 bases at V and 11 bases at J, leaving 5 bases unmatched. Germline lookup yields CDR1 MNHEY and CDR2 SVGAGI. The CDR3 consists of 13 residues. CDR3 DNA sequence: TGTGCCAGCAGTTACTCGAGGTGGGACAGGGAGTACTTC. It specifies CASSYSRWDREYF.

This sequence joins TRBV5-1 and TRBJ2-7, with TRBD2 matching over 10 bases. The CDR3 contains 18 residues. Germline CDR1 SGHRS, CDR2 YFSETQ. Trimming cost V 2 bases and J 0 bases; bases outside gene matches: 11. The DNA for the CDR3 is TGCGCCAGCAGCTTTAGCGGGGGGATCCCGGGACTCTCCTACGAGCAGTACTTC. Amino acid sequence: CASSFSGGIPGLSYEQYF.

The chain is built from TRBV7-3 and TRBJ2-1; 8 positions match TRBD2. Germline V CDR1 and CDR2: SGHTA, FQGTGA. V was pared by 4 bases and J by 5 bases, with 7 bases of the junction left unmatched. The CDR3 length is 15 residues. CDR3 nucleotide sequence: TGTGCCAGCAGCTCACAGCGGGGGATTAACAATGAGCAGTTCTTC. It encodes CASSSQRGINNEQFF.

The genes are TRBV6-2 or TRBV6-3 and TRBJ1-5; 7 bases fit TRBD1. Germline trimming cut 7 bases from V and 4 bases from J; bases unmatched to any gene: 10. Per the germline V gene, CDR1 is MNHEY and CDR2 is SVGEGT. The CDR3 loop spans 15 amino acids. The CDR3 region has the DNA TGTGCCAGCAAAACAGGGGACAACCGAAATCAGCCCCAGCATTTT. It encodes CASKTGDNRNQPQHF.

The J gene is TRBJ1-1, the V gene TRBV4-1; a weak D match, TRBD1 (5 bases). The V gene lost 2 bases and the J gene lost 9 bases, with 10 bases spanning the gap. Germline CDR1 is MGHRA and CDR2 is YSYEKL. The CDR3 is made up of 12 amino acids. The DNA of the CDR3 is TGCGCCAGCAGCCAATGGGGGATAAAAGCTTTCTTT. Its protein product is CASSQWGIKAFF.

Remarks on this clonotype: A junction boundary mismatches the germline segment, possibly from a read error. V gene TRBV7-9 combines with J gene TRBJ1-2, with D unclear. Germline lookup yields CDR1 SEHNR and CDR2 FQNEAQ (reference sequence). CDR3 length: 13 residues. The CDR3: CASTSPRGYGCTF. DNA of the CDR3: TGTGCCAGCACCAGTCCCCGGGGTTATGGCTGCACCTTC.

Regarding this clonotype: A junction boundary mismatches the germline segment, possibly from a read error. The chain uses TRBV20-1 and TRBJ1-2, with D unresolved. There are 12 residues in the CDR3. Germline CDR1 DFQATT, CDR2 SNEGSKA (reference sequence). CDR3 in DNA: TGCAGTGCAAGAGATGTTAACTATGGCTACACCTTC. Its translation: CSARDVNYGYTF.